This T cell receptor beta chain emerged from a study of cytomegalovirus exposure and HLA in healthy donors (dated by TCRdb to 2017 to 2019). Background for the entire study: An earlier analysis of around 600 of the donors reported roughly 300 Gb of sequence data and 117 million unique TCR beta sequences from 150 million to 200 million T cells. An early release that covered some 640 HLA-typed donors contained approximately 290 gigabases of sequencing data and around 85 million unique TCR sequences. Of the 300 to 500 genotyped donors, 81% were placed in the genetic ancestry cluster associated with self-reported Caucasian donors. The aim of the study was to test whether cataloging public T cell receptors could identify signatures of past pathogen exposure. The study profiled the T cell repertoires of more than 500 subjects by immunosequencing and related them to cytomegalovirus serostatus. A separate validation cohort of over 95 different subjects was used in addition to the 666-subject first cohort. To predict cytomegalovirus infection status, the study brought together high-throughput TCR immunosequencing, statistical association of individual TCRs with disease status, and machine learning. To study patterns of TCR occurrence, a later analysis re-analyzed previously published TCR beta repertoires from under 750 donors and added high-resolution HLA genotyping. The later analysis used no new phenotypic data to find candidate immune exposures, relying instead on TCR beta sequences and their occurrence across donors. An earlier analysis of 587 of the donors applied high-throughput TCR beta sequencing to assess whether each TCR beta V gene segment acted as functional or pseudogenic. Donor age, sex, ethnicity and CMV serostatus were compiled together with the repertoire data. A later genetic analysis used genome-wide SNP genotypes for about three fifths of the 666 donors, treating that subset as a discovery cohort. All discovery cohort repertoires had been generated on a single sequencing platform. Class I and class II HLA loci were covered by the typing at four-digit resolution. The number of typed donors differed by locus: about 629-630 for A, B, C, DRB1 and DQB1; some 540 for DQA1; roughly 600 for DPA1; and approximately 450 for DPB1. Roughly five DR-DQ haplotypes were handled as single units for association and clustering, since linkage in the cohort was strong. On average, around 240,000 unique TCR beta nucleotide sequences were sequenced per donor among a few hundred genotyped donors of the cohort, with roughly 18% of those sequences being non-productive. Points the paper makes about the study in general: Specific HLA alleles were associated with 15,000 to 20,000 TCR beta sequences at a false discovery rate of 0.05 in a later analysis. A cluster of highly shared sequence variants was judged likely to be a technical artifact of the sequencing pipeline. Because HLA typing was unavailable for some donors at each locus, only the typed subset was used in association tests. An association between a missense DCLRE1C variant and V-gene and J-gene trimming of TCR beta chains was found in a later genetic analysis and replicated in an independent cohort. A later analysis found that HLA-associated TCR beta chains were more clonally expanded and had lower generation probabilities than equally common non-associated chains. A later genetic analysis reported fewer N-insertions in productive TCRs among donors in an Asian-associated ancestry cluster than the roughly 620-donor mean. Most TCR sequences were seen in very few donors, while some public TCRs were found in many individuals. Linkage disequilibrium might explain the correlated functional status among segregating V segments, but an unknown experimental factor could not be ruled out. Because counts were too low, roughly 18 rarely observed V segments, including chromosome 9 orphons, were left out of the earlier analysis of approximately 500 of the donors. A further reported finding was that TCR beta sequences accurately predicted the HLA-A and HLA-B alleles for most subjects in the first cohort. The authors suggested that the approach could potentially be extended to other disease states and immunological phenotypes. Strong co-occurrence of HLA alleles, especially DR and DQ, made assigning TCR associations to individual alleles difficult. The 87-base-pair reads could not distinguish some IMGT-functional V segments, including TRBV6-2 and TRBV6-3, so those segments were excluded. An earlier analysis of some 560 of the donors showed that most TCR beta V segments appeared in productive rearrangements either about 90% or about 30% of the time, which broadly matched IMGT annotations. The only immune exposure information available for the cohort was CMV serostatus. Presence/absence analyses assumed roughly uniform sequencing depth across donors, an assumption that may not hold. A few of the identified cytomegalovirus-associated TCR beta chains were confirmed in vitro to be specific for cytomegalovirus antigens. Several of the top co-occurrence clusters appeared to be linked to parvovirus B19, influenza, CMV and Epstein-Barr virus, according to a later analysis. The cohort was sequenced for TCR beta chains only, and without alpha or paired-chain data the features that could be detected were limited. According to a later analysis, TCR association rates differed among HLA loci, with DRB1 alleles showing the most associated TCRs and HLA-C alleles showing the fewest. According to a later analysis, most CMV-associated TCR beta chains appeared to be HLA-restricted, and the HLA associations seemed to be driven largely by CMV exposure. The classifier was reported to diagnose cytomegalovirus status with high specificity and sensitivity in both the original cohort and the validation cohort. The study gave a list of about 160 TCR beta chains associated with cytomegalovirus.

Library creation used the immunoSEQ multiplex PCR assay. For the multiplex PCR, a mixture combining 60 forward primers for TCR Vbeta segments and 13 reverse primers for TCR Jbeta segments was used. The CDR3 region of rearranged TCR beta genes was amplified from genomic DNA with a multiplex PCR assay. Amplified TCR beta libraries were sequenced as 87-base-pair reads on the Illumina HiSeq System. The authors' analysis ran thus. Across the roughly 600 repertoires, a later analysis counted tens of millions of unique TCR beta chains, approximately 10 million of which were shared by at least two donors. A nearest-neighbor algorithm error-corrected the raw reads and collapsed the reads into unique sequences, merging closely related sequences to remove PCR and sequencing errors. Alignment of CDR3 sequences to IMGT reference sequences was used to assign V, D and J gene segments. For a sequence to be retained, at least a six-nucleotide match to both a V gene segment and a J gene segment was required. A rearrangement was called productive if the CDR3 had no stop codons and remained in frame with V and J, and every other rearrangement was called non-productive. Following IMGT convention, CDR3 was defined as the stretch from the second conserved V-encoded cysteine to the conserved J-encoded phenylalanine. The earlier analysis of 450 to 750 of the donors excluded any sequence lacking an unambiguous match to a single V gene segment. An earlier analysis of almost 600 of the donors classified V segments as functional when productive rearrangements were above 56.7% and as segregating when the standard deviation between donors was above 5%. A statistical classification framework was built for diagnosing cytomegalovirus status from the catalog of TCR beta chain sequences. V and J gene assignment, in a later analysis, came from comparing TCR nucleotide sequences with IMGT/GENE-DB human TR gene sequences. The TCRdist pipeline was used in a later analysis to assign CDR3 sequences and most-parsimonious VDJ recombination scenarios. In a later analysis, each TCR beta chain was defined by its CDR3 amino acid sequence together with its V-gene family, and reads lacking a unique V-gene family were excluded. A later analysis removed 550 to 650 highly shared, low-generation-probability nucleotide sequences to deal with suspected cross-contamination and a sequencing artifact. A later analysis calculated a clonal expansion index for each public chain from normalized within-repertoire ranks of inferred template counts. A later analysis computed generation probabilities with a VDJ recombination model fitted to out-of-frame rearrangements, and checked the results against IGoR. In a later analysis, hypergeometric tests were used to score TCR-TCR, TCR-HLA and TCR-CMV co-occurrence, with a repertoire-size bias correction applied to TCR pairs. False discovery rates were estimated in a later analysis by permuting HLA or CMV assignments 20 times. A later analysis grouped co-occurring TCRs with DBSCAN, adding TCRdist sequence similarity when clustering within HLA-allele-positive subsets. Repertoires with fewer than 30,000 or more than 120,000 public chains, plus five repertoires with anomalous nucleotide sharing, were excluded from co-occurrence clustering. TCRdb limited this immuneACCESS table to in-frame rearrangements with V and J called. A share of clones is missing; checked studies link under half to unresolved V genes, and the rest is unexplained. V and J calls and clone size are copied from that table; D and trimming were computed from the DNA. This sample lists about 120,000 clones; approximately 80% were detected once. The ten largest clones capture 2.7% of the sample.

In the case of this clone: The specificity of this receptor is unknown. Nothing much larger sits one base from this clone, and base qualities are not available.

The cohort comprised 550 to 700 healthy bone marrow donors. All cohort members were sampled while nominally healthy, although unrecorded immune exposures were likely present. The donor tested CMV seropositive and was one of the 289 seropositive cohort members. Each donor provided a peripheral blood sample, and peripheral blood mononuclear cells were used for TCR beta sequencing. The Qiagen DNeasy Blood Extraction Kit was used to extract genomic DNA from the blood cell samples. Counted from cysteine to phenylalanine, this CDR3 has 13 amino acids. The only DNA kept is the CDR3, 39 bases in frame from the first base. CDR1 and CDR2 are drawn from the germline V gene: MNHEY, SVGAGI. The junction carries 8 bases between V and J, which are trimmed by 5 bases and 1 base respectively.

This receptor chain uses TRBV6-5 and TRBJ1-1, with the D gene uncertain. The material sequenced was PBMCs. The sequence derives from a woman in her forties in good health and CMV-seropositive. CDR3 region: CASSLDTNTEAFF. The sequenced DNA is TGTGCCAGCAGTCTCGACACGAACACTGAAGCTTTCTTT.